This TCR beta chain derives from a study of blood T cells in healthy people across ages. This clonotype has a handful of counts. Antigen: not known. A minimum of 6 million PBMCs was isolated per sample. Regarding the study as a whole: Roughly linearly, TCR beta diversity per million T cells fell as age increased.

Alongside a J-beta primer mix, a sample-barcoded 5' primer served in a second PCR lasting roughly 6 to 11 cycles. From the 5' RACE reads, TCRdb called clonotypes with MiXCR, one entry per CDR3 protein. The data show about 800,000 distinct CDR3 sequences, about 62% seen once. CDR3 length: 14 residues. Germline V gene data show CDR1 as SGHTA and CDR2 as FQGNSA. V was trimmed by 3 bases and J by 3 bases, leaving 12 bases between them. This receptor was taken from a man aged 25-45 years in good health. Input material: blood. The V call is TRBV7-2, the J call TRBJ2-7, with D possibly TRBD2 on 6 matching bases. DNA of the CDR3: TGTGCCAGCAGCTTCGGGGCGGGAATCTACGAGCAGTACTTC. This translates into CASSFGAGIYEQYF.